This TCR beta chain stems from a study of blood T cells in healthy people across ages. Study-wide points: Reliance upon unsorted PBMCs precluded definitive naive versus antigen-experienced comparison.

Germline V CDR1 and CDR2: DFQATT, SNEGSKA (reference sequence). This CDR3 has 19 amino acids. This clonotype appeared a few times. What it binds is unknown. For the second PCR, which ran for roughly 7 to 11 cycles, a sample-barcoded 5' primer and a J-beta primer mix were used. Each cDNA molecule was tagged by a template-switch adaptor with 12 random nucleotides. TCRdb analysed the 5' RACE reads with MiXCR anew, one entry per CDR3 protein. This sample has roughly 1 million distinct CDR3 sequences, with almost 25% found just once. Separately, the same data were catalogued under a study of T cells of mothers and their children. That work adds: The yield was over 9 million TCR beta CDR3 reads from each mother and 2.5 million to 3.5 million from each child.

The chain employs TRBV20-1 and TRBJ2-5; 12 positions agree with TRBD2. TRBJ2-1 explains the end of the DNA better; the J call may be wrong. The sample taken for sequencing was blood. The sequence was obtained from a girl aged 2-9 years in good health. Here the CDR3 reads CSARDLAGGALPVDYEQFF. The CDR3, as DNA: TGCAGTGCTAGAGATCTAGCGGGGGGGGCCCTACCGGTCGACTATGAGCAGTTCTTC.